Listed below are T cell receptor beta chains from one sample, sequenced in a study of T cell repertoires in cytomegalovirus infection. TCRdb itself ran the reads through MiXCR, one entry per CDR3 protein. The sample consists of approximately 490,000 distinct CDR3 sequences, approximately 11% of them appearing once. The sequenced material came from PBMCs. All receptors come from a human donor in good health (CMV status not recorded). Some clones in this sample may be carry-over from other donors' samples. CDR3s include the opening cysteine and the closing phenylalanine or tryptophan. Each record gives: V gene, clone size, J gene, D gene, CDR3 protein, CDR3 DNA. D genes are given only for firm matches. Clone size is shown for a subset of rows, as once, few, many or a class of expanded clone.

V gene: TRBV27
clone size: many
J gene: TRBJ1-1
D gene: NA
CDR3 protein: CASEDGTEAFF
CDR3 DNA: TGTGCCAGTGAAGACGGGACTGAAGCTTTCTTT

V gene: TRBV7-8
clone size: many
J gene: TRBJ1-5
D gene: NA
CDR3 protein: CASSLDSRTRPQHF
CDR3 DNA: TGTGCCAGCAGCCTAGACAGCCGGACGAGGCCCCAGCATTTT

V gene: TRBV10-3
clone size: many
J gene: TRBJ1-5
D gene: TRBD1
CDR3 protein: CAVGQGKGNQPQHF
CDR3 DNA: TGTGCCGTGGGACAGGGCAAAGGCAATCAGCCCCAGCATTTT

V gene: TRBV4-2
clone size: many
J gene: TRBJ2-5
D gene: TRBD2
CDR3 protein: CASSGVAGDRQETQYF
CDR3 DNA: TGTGCCAGCAGCGGGGTAGCGGGGGACCGACAAGAGACCCAGTACTTC

V gene: TRBV29-1
clone size: NA
J gene: TRBJ1-2
D gene: TRBD1
CDR3 protein: CSVGEGGNGYTF
CDR3 DNA: TGCAGCGTTGGAGAAGGGGGCAATGGCTACACCTTC

V gene: TRBV2
clone size: NA
J gene: TRBJ2-1
D gene: TRBD2
CDR3 protein: CTSGVDNEQFF
CDR3 DNA: TGTACCAGCGGGGTGGACAATGAGCAGTTCTTC

V gene: TRBV24-1
clone size: many
J gene: TRBJ2-1
D gene: NA
CDR3 protein: CATSDRDEQFF
CDR3 DNA: TGTGCCACCAGTGACCGCGATGAGCAGTTCTTC

V gene: TRBV3-1
clone size: NA
J gene: TRBJ2-7
D gene: TRBD1
CDR3 protein: CASSQVLTGGDHEQYF
CDR3 DNA: TGTGCCAGCAGCCAAGTACTTACAGGGGGTGATCACGAGCAGTACTTC

V gene: TRBV7-2
clone size: many
J gene: TRBJ2-3
D gene: NA
CDR3 protein: CASSQTRVKTDTQYF
CDR3 DNA: TGTGCCAGCAGTCAGACTAGGGTAAAGACAGATACGCAGTATTTT

V gene: TRBV12-3/TRBV12-4
clone size: many
J gene: TRBJ1-5
D gene: TRBD1
CDR3 protein: CASSSAGTGRQPQHF
CDR3 DNA: TGTGCCAGCAGTTCCGCCGGGACAGGGAGACAGCCCCAGCATTTT

V gene: TRBV5-5
clone size: many
J gene: TRBJ2-5
D gene: NA
CDR3 protein: CASTATQTQYF
CDR3 DNA: TGTGCCAGCACCGCCACGCAGACCCAGTACTTC

V gene: TRBV5-1
clone size: NA
J gene: TRBJ1-1
D gene: NA
CDR3 protein: CASSWNDGGTEAFF
CDR3 DNA: TGCGCCAGCAGCTGGAATGACGGGGGCACTGAAGCTTTCTTT

V gene: TRBV12-3/TRBV12-4
clone size: many
J gene: TRBJ1-5
D gene: NA
CDR3 protein: CASSPPAGNQPQHF
CDR3 DNA: TGTGCCAGCAGTCCCCCCGCTGGCAATCAGCCCCAGCATTTT

V gene: TRBV6-1
clone size: NA
J gene: TRBJ1-3
D gene: NA
CDR3 protein: CASSKARTSGNTIYF
CDR3 DNA: TGTGCCAGCAGTAAAGCCCGGACGTCTGGAAACACCATATATTTT

V gene: TRBV12-5
clone size: NA
J gene: TRBJ2-1
D gene: TRBD2
CDR3 protein: CASGFPPLTSGDSYNEQFF
CDR3 DNA: TGTGCTAGTGGTTTCCCACCCTTGACTAGCGGGGACTCCTACAATGAGCAGTTCTTC

V gene: TRBV7-3
clone size: many
J gene: TRBJ2-1
D gene: TRBD1
CDR3 protein: CASSLILGQGRNEQFF
CDR3 DNA: TGTGCCAGCAGCTTAATTTTGGGACAGGGTCGGAATGAGCAGTTCTTC

V gene: TRBV6-2/TRBV6-3
clone size: many
J gene: TRBJ2-1
D gene: NA
CDR3 protein: CASSRPTRSPYNEQFF
CDR3 DNA: TGTGCCAGCAGTCGACCCACTAGATCTCCCTATAATGAGCAGTTCTTC

V gene: TRBV4-1
clone size: many
J gene: TRBJ1-5
D gene: NA
CDR3 protein: CASSPQDSGQPQHF
CDR3 DNA: TGCGCCAGCAGCCCACAGGATAGCGGGCAGCCCCAGCATTTT

V gene: TRBV20-1
clone size: NA
J gene: TRBJ1-5
D gene: NA
CDR3 protein: CSANHGGGERPQHF
CDR3 DNA: TGCAGTGCTAACCACGGGGGGGGGGAGCGGCCCCAGCATTTT

V gene: TRBV7-9
clone size: many
J gene: TRBJ2-7
D gene: NA
CDR3 protein: CASSLPLAYEQYF
CDR3 DNA: TGTGCCAGCAGCCTCCCTCTAGCTTACGAGCAGTACTTC

V gene: TRBV2
clone size: few
J gene: TRBJ2-2
D gene: NA
CDR3 protein: CARNTGGVAGELFF
CDR3 DNA: TGTGCCAGAAACACCGGTGGGGTCGCCGGGGAGCTGTTTTTT

V gene: TRBV7-9
clone size: many
J gene: TRBJ2-2
D gene: NA
CDR3 protein: CASSLPGAANTGELFF
CDR3 DNA: TGTGCCAGCAGCTTACCGGGGGCGGCAAACACCGGGGAGCTGTTTTTT

V gene: TRBV27
clone size: many
J gene: TRBJ1-4
D gene: NA
CDR3 protein: CASSLSVGERGEKLFF
CDR3 DNA: TGTGCCAGCAGTTTATCTGTGGGGGAGCGAGGGGAAAAACTGTTTTTT

V gene: TRBV20-1
clone size: NA
J gene: TRBJ1-6
D gene: NA
CDR3 protein: CSAGDTVGNSPLHF
CDR3 DNA: TGCAGTGCTGGGGATACAGTGGGCAATTCACCCCTCCACTTT

V gene: TRBV27
clone size: many
J gene: TRBJ2-3
D gene: TRBD2
CDR3 protein: CASSSASGSENTQYF
CDR3 DNA: TGTGCCAGCAGTTCGGCTAGCGGGAGTGAAAATACGCAGTATTTT

V gene: TRBV20-1
clone size: many
J gene: TRBJ2-5
D gene: NA
CDR3 protein: CSALGTGETQYF
CDR3 DNA: TGCAGTGCTCTGGGAACCGGGGAGACCCAGTACTTC

V gene: TRBV5-4
clone size: NA
J gene: TRBJ2-3
D gene: NA
CDR3 protein: CASSEQLPGTDTQYF
CDR3 DNA: TGTGCCAGCAGCGAACAACTACCTGGCACAGATACGCAGTATTTT

V gene: TRBV14
clone size: NA
J gene: TRBJ2-7
D gene: TRBD1
CDR3 protein: CASSQAGQGVSFSYEQYF
CDR3 DNA: TGTGCCAGCAGCCAAGCGGGACAGGGGGTCTCCTTCTCCTACGAGCAGTACTTC

V gene: TRBV7-2
clone size: many
J gene: TRBJ1-2
D gene: NA
CDR3 protein: CASSPHVGFTNYGYTF
CDR3 DNA: TGTGCCAGCAGCCCCCATGTGGGATTTACTAACTATGGCTACACCTTC

V gene: TRBV29-1
clone size: many
J gene: TRBJ2-5
D gene: NA
CDR3 protein: CSVASSQETQYF
CDR3 DNA: TGCAGCGTTGCCAGCTCCCAAGAGACCCAGTACTTC

V gene: TRBV12-3/TRBV12-4
clone size: few
J gene: TRBJ2-5
D gene: NA
CDR3 protein: CASSLAPWPQETQYF
CDR3 DNA: TGTGCCAGCAGTTTAGCCCCCTGGCCCCAAGAGACCCAGTACTTC